This TCR beta chain is drawn from a study of cytomegalovirus exposure and HLA in healthy donors. Study-wide points: Later on, an analysis showed TCR association rates differing by HLA locus, with DRB1 the most and HLA-C the fewest. Beyond CMV serostatus, there was no information to go on about immune exposure.

The study ran its PCR with 60 Vbeta and 13 Jbeta primers. As handled by the study authors: In a later analysis, 79 million or so unique TCR beta chains included roughly 11 million shared by two or more donors. The protocol was immunoSEQ multiplex PCR, while the TCRdb copy is restricted to in-frame clones and leaves out a portion. V and J calls and clone size are those listed in that table; D and trimming were worked out from the DNA. The sample lists 85,000 to 100,000 clones, roughly two thirds seen once, with roughly 6% in the top ten. About this clone itself: What it recognizes is unknown.

This CDR3 region has 20 residues. After removal of 8 bases from V and 2 bases from J, the junction contained 24 bases not matched to a gene. The germline V gene has CDR1 MNHEY and CDR2 SMNVEV (reference sequence). This sequence joins TRBV27 and TRBJ1-5; TRBD1 aligns across 7 bases. The sequence came from a woman aged 30 to 39 in good health and CMV-seronegative. Sequenced input: PBMCs. For the CDR3, the DNA is TGTGCCAGCTCGGCTGATAGGGGGCGCGTTGAGCTTGAAGGCAATCAGCCCCAGCATTTT. It is translated as CASSADRGRVELEGNQPQHF.